This T cell receptor (beta chain) emerged from a study of T cells in Graves' hyperthyroidism and ophthalmopathy. Whole-study findings and limits: Appearing also in blood were most of the thyroid clonotypes expanded above 0.001.

Remarks on this clonotype: Its antigen remains unidentified.

Graves' hyperthyroidism showing no ophthalmopathy progression within 18 months was considered stable. RNA transcripts were the template for amplifying TCR beta CDR3 regions. Initially, a first-round RT-PCR of the TCR CDR3 employed the HTBI primer set. Via MiXCR, TCRdb re-called the multiplex PCR reads, giving one row per CDR3 protein. Here the sample spans approximately 560,000 distinct CDR3 sequences, 15% to 18% being singletons. Sequenced: blood. This clonotype was obtained from a woman in her 30s with Graves' hyperthyroidism.

CDR3 DNA sequence: TGTGCCAGCAGCTCACAGGGAAGGCAGTACTTC. Translation gives CASSSQGRQYF. The genes are TRBV14 and TRBJ2-7; perhaps TRBD1 as D (6 bases). Trimming removed 5 bases from V and 9 bases from J, with 11 bases in between. Germline assignment: CDR1 SGHDN and CDR2 FVKESK. The CDR3 has 11 residues.